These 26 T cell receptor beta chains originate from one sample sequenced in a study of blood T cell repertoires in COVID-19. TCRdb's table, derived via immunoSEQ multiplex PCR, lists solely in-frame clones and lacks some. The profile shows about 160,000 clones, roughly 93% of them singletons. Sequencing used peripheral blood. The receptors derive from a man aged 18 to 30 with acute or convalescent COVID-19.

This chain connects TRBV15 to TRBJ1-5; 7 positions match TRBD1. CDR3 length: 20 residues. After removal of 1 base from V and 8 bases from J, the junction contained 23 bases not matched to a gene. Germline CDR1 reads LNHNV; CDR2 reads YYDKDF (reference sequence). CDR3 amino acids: CATSRAGKSFPGGWEEPQHF. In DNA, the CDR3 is TGTGCCACCAGCAGAGCAGGGAAGAGTTTTCCAGGGGGTTGGGAGGAGCCCCAGCATTTT. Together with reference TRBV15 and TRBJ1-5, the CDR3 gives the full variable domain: DAMVIQNPRYQVTQFGKPVTLSCSQTLNHNVMYWYQQKSSQAPKLLFHYYDKDFNNEADTPDNFQSRRPNTSFCFLDIRSPGLGDTAMYLCATSRAGKSFPGGWEEPQHFGDGTRLSIL.

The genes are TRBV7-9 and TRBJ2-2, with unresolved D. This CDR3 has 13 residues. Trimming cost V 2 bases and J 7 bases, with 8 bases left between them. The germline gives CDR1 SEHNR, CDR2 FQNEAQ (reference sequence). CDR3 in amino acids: CASSLIQDGELFF. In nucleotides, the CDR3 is TGTGCCAGCAGCTTAATTCAGGACGGGGAGCTGTTTTTT.

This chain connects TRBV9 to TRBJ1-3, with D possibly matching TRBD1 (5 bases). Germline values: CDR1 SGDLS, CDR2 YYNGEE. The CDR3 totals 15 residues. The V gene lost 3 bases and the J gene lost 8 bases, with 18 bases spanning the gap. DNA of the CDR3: TGTGCCAGCAGCGCCGGTATGGTCTTAGGGGACACCATATATTTT. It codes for CASSAGMVLGDTIYF.

CDR3 loop: CATTGPGDTGELFF. CDR3 DNA: TGTGCCACCACGGGACCAGGGGACACCGGGGAGCTGTTTTTT. This rearrangement joins TRBV24-1 to TRBJ2-2; possibly TRBD1 for D (6 bases). Trimming removed 8 bases from V and 3 bases from J, with 12 bases in between. The CDR3 is 14 residues long. The germline CDR1 and CDR2 sequences are KGHDR and SFDVKD.

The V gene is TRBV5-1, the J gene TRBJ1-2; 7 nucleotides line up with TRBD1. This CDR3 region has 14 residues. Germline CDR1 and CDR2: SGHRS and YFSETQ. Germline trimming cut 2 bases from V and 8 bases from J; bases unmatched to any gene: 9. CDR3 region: CASSLDRVLGGYTF. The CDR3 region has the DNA TGCGCCAGCAGCTTAGACAGGGTTCTCGGGGGCTACACCTTC.

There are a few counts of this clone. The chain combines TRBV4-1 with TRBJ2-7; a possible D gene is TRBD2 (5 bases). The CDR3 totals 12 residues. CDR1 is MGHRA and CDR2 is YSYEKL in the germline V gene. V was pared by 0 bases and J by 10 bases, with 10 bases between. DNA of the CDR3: TGCGCCAGCAGCCAAGACCTTAGCGTTCAGTACTTC. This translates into CASSQDLSVQYF.

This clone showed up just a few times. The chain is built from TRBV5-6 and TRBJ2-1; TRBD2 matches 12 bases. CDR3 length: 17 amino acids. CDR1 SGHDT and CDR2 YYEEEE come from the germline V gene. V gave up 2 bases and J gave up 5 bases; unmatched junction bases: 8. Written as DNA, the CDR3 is TGTGCCAGCAGCTTTATGACTAGCGGGAGTCCCGACAATGAGCAGTTCTTC. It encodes CASSFMTSGSPDNEQFF.

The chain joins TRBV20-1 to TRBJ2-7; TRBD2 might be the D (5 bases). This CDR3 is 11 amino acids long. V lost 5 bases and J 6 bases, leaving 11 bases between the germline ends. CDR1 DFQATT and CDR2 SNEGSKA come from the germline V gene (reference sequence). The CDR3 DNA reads TGCAGTGCTCTTCGGGCGGGCGAGCAGTACTTC. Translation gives CSALRAGEQYF.

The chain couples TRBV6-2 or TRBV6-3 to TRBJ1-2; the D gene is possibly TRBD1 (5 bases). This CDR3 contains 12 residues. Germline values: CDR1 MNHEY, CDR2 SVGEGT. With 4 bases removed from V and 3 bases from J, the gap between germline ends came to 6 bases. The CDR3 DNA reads TGTGCCAGCAGTTTGACAGACTATGGCTACACCTTC. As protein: CASSLTDYGYTF.

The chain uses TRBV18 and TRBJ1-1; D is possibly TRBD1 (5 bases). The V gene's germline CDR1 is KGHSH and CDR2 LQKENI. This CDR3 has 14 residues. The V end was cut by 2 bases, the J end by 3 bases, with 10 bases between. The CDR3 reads CASSPEWGDTEAFF. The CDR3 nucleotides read TGTGCCAGCTCACCAGAGTGGGGCGACACTGAAGCTTTCTTT.

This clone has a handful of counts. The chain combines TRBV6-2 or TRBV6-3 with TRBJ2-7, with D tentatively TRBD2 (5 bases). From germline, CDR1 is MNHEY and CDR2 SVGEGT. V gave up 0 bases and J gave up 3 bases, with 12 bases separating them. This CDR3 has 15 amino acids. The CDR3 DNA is TGTGCCAGCAGTTACTCTCCCGCTCGGGGCTACGAGCAGTACTTC. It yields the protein CASSYSPARGYEQYF.

CDR3 residues: CASSPTLQGMETQYF. CDR3 coding DNA: TGTGCCAGCAGCCCCACACTACAGGGGATGGAGACCCAGTACTTC. The V gene is TRBV5-5, the J gene TRBJ2-5, with TRBD1 identical over 7 bases. V dropped 4 bases and J dropped 5; count of bases not matched to a gene: 11. CDR3 length: 15 amino acids. Germline V gene data show CDR1 as SGHKS and CDR2 as YYEKEE (reference sequence).

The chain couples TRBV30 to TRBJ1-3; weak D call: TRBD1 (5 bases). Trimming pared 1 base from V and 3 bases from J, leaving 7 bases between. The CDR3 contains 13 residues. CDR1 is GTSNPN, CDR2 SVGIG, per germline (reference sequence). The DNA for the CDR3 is TGTGCCTGGAGTGCAGGGCTTGGAAACACCATATATTTT. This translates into CAWSAGLGNTIYF.

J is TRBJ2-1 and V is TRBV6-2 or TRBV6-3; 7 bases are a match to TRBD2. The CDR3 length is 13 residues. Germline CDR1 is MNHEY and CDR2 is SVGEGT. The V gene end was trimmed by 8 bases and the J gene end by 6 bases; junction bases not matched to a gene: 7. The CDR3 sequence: CASGLSGVNEQFF. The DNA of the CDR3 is TGTGCCAGCGGCCTCAGCGGGGTCAATGAGCAGTTCTTC.

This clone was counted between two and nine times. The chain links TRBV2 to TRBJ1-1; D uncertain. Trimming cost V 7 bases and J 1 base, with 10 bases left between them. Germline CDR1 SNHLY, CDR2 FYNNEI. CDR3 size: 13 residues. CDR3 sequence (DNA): TGTGCCAGCACCGAAGCAGCGAACACTGAAGCTTTCTTT. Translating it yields CASTEAANTEAFF.

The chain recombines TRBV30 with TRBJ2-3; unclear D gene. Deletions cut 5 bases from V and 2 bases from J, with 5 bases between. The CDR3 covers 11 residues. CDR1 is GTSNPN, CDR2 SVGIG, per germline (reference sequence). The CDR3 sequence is CAWAATDTQYF. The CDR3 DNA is TGTGCCTGGGCGGCCACAGATACGCAGTATTTT.

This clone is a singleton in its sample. The CDR3 DNA reads TGTGCCAGCAGCTCGAGGGACAGGGGACGCAGGGATACGCAGTATTTT. It specifies CASSSRDRGRRDTQYF. The V gene is TRBV5-4, the J gene TRBJ2-3; 10 positions match TRBD1. The CDR3 has 16 residues. Looked up from germline, CDR1 is SGHNT and CDR2 is YYREEE (reference sequence). Germline trimming cut 3 bases from V and 6 bases from J; bases unmatched to any gene: 10.

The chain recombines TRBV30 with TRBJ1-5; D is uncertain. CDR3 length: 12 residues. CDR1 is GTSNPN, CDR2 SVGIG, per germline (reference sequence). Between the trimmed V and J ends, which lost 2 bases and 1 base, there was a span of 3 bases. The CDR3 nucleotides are TGTGCCTGGAGTCGGAGCAATCAGCCCCAGCATTTT. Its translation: CAWSRSNQPQHF.

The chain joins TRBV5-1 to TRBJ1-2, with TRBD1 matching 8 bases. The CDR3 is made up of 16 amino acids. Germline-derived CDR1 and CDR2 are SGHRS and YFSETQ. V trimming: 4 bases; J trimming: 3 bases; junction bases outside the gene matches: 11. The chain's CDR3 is CASSPTTGGIDYGYTF. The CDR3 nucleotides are TGCGCCAGCAGCCCGACCACAGGGGGTATTGACTATGGCTACACCTTC.

DNA for the CDR3: TGCGCCAGCACCACGGGCGGGGGGCGCCCCTACAATGAGCAGTTCTTC. Amino acids: CASTTGGGRPYNEQFF. This chain links TRBV5-1 with TRBJ2-1; 8 bases fit TRBD2. Losses at the gene ends were 6 bases for V and 2 bases for J; bases not matched to a gene: 10. This CDR3 region has 16 residues. Germline V gene lookup returns CDR1 SGHRS and CDR2 YFSETQ.

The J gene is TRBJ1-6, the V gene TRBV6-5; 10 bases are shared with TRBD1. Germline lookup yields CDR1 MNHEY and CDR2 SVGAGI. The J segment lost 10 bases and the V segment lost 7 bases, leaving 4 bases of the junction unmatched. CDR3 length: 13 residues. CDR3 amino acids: CASTPTGGSPLHF. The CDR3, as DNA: TGTGCCAGCACGCCGACAGGGGGCTCACCCCTCCACTTT.

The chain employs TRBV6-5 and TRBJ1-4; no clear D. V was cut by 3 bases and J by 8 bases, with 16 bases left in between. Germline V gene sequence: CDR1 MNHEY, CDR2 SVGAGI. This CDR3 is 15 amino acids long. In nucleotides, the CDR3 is TGTGCCAGCAGTTATTTGGGTAAAAGCGTGGAAAAACTGTTTTTT. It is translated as CASSYLGKSVEKLFF.

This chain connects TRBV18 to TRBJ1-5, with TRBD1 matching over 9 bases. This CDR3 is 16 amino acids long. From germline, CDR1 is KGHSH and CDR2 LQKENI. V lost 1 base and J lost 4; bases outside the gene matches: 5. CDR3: CASSPLDRGTNQPQHF. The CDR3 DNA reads TGTGCCAGCTCACCACTAGACAGGGGGACAAATCAGCCCCAGCATTTT.

CDR3 DNA: TGTGCCAGCAGAAAACCCGGGACTGGTGACGGAACTGAAGCTTTCTTT. It yields the protein CASRKPGTGDGTEAFF. V usage is TRBV6-6 and J usage is TRBJ1-1; the D gene is possibly TRBD1 (5 bases). V lost 6 bases to trimming and J lost 5 bases, with 22 bases between them. The CDR3 spans 16 residues. Germline lookup yields CDR1 MNHNY and CDR2 SVGAGI (reference sequence).

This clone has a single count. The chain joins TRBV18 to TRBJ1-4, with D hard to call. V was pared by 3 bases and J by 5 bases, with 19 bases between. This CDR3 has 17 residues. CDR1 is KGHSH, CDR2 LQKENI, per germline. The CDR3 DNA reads TGTGCCAGCTCACCTTTTCAAGACTCGGCGGTAAATGAAAAACTGTTTTTT. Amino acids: CASSPFQDSAVNEKLFF. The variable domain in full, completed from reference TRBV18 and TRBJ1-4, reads NAGVMQNPRHLVRRRGQEARLRCSPMKGHSHVYWYRQLPEEGLKFMVYLQKENIIDESGMPKERFSAEFPKEGPSILRIQQVVRGDSAAYFCASSPFQDSAVNEKLFFGSGTQLSVL.

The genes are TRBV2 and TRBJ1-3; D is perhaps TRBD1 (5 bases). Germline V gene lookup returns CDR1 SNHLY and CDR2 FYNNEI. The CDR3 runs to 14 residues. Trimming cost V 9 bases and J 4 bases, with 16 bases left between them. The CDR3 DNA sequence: TGTGCCAGTATAAGGGGCCAGGGAGGAAACACCATATATTTT. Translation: CASIRGQGGNTIYF.